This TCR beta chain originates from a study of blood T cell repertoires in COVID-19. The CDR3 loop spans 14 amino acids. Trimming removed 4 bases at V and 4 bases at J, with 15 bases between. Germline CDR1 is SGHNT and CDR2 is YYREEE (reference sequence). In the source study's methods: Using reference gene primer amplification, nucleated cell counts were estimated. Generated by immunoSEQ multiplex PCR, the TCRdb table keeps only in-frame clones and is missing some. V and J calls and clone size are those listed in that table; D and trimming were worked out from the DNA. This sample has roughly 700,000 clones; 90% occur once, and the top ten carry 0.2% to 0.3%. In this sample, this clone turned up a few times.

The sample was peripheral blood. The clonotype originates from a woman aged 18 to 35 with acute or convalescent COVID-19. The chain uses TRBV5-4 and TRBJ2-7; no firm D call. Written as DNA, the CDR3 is TGTGCCAGCAGCCTCGGCGGCCTGGAATACGAGCAGTACTTC. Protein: CASSLGGLEYEQYF.